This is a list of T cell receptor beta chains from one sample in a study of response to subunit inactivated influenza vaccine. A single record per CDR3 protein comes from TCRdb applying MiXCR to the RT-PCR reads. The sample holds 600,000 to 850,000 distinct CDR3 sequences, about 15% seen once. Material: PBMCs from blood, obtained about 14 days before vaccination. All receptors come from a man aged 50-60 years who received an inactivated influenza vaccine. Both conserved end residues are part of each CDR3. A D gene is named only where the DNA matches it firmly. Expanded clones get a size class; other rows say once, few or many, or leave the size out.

cdr3_aa: CASSLGLGGGDTEAFF
cdr3_nt: TGTGCCAGCAGTTTAGGATTGGGTGGGGGAGACACTGAAGCTTTCTTT
clone_size: NA
v_call: TRBV12-3/TRBV12-4
d_call: NA
j_call: TRBJ1-1

cdr3_aa: CASSERGPEQYF
cdr3_nt: TGTGCCAGCAGTGAAAGAGGACCCGAGCAGTACTTC
clone_size: few
v_call: TRBV6-1
d_call: NA
j_call: TRBJ2-7

cdr3_aa: CASSQRLAGRAGELFF
cdr3_nt: TGTGCCAGCAGCCAACGACTAGCGGGAAGGGCCGGGGAGCTGTTTTTT
clone_size: few
v_call: TRBV11-1
d_call: TRBD2
j_call: TRBJ2-2

cdr3_aa: CASTTSSSSGYEQYF
cdr3_nt: TGTGCCAGCACCACAAGTTCAAGTAGCGGGTACGAGCAGTACTTC
clone_size: many
v_call: TRBV28
d_call: TRBD2
j_call: TRBJ2-7

cdr3_aa: CAISEGGMLDQPQHF
cdr3_nt: TGTGCCATCAGTGAGGGGGGGATGTTGGATCAGCCCCAGCATTTT
clone_size: NA
v_call: TRBV10-3
d_call: NA
j_call: TRBJ1-5

cdr3_aa: CASSFGVWETQYF
cdr3_nt: TGTGCCAGCAGTTTCGGGGTCTGGGAGACCCAGTACTTC
clone_size: NA
v_call: TRBV27
d_call: NA
j_call: TRBJ2-5

cdr3_aa: CASSRDRGAYNEQFF
cdr3_nt: TGTGCCAGCAGTCGGGACAGGGGCGCCTACAATGAGCAGTTCTTC
clone_size: NA
v_call: TRBV2
d_call: TRBD1
j_call: TRBJ2-1

cdr3_aa: CASRPVTLSLIIESNTGELFF
cdr3_nt: TGTGCCAGCAGGCCTGTAACCTTAAGTCTGATTATAGAATCGAACACCGGGGAGCTGTTTTTT
clone_size: NA
v_call: TRBV28
d_call: NA
j_call: TRBJ2-2

cdr3_aa: CASSQVVGGAETQYF
cdr3_nt: TGCGCCAGCAGCCAAGTTGTCGGGGGGGCAGAGACCCAGTACTTC
clone_size: NA
v_call: TRBV4-3
d_call: TRBD2
j_call: TRBJ2-5

cdr3_aa: CASSPYALALGTDTQYF
cdr3_nt: TGTGCCAGCAGTCCATACGCTTTAGCGTTAGGCACAGATACGCAGTATTTT
clone_size: few
v_call: TRBV28
d_call: NA
j_call: TRBJ2-3

cdr3_aa: CATERITDAQYF
cdr3_nt: TGTGCCACGGAGCGAATCACAGATGCGCAGTATTTT
clone_size: NA
v_call: TRBV30
d_call: NA
j_call: TRBJ2-3

cdr3_aa: CASSGRGGWGTEAFF
cdr3_nt: TGTGCCAGCAGCGGACGCGGGGGATGGGGGACTGAAGCTTTCTTT
clone_size: few
v_call: TRBV9
d_call: NA
j_call: TRBJ1-1

cdr3_aa: CASSVGEFGTQYF
cdr3_nt: TGTGCCAGCAGCGTAGGGGAGTTCGGGACCCAGTACTTC
clone_size: few
v_call: TRBV9
d_call: NA
j_call: TRBJ2-5

cdr3_aa: CSAIEGTGGTDTRYF
cdr3_nt: TGCAGCGCCATAGAGGGGACAGGGGGCACAGATACGCGGTATTTT
clone_size: NA
v_call: TRBV29-1
d_call: TRBD1
j_call: TRBJ2-3

cdr3_aa: CASSWAGTGADTQYF
cdr3_nt: TGTGCCAGCAGCTGGGCCGGGACAGGGGCAGATACGCAGTATTTT
clone_size: few
v_call: TRBV5-5
d_call: TRBD1
j_call: TRBJ2-3

cdr3_aa: CASSLGQGWIYEQYF
cdr3_nt: TGTGCCAGCAGCTTAGGGCAGGGTTGGATCTACGAGCAGTACTTC
clone_size: many
v_call: TRBV7-2
d_call: NA
j_call: TRBJ2-7

cdr3_aa: CATSTFGQGSGRVSYNEQFF
cdr3_nt: TGTGCCACCAGCACTTTCGGACAGGGAAGCGGGAGGGTCTCCTACAATGAGCAGTTCTTC
clone_size: NA
v_call: TRBV15
d_call: TRBD2
j_call: TRBJ2-1

cdr3_aa: CASSQDPQGGANSPLHF
cdr3_nt: TGCGCCAGCAGCCAAGATCCGCAGGGAGGGGCCAATTCACCCCTCCACTTT
clone_size: few
v_call: TRBV4-3
d_call: NA
j_call: TRBJ1-6

cdr3_aa: CASSPWTERGAKALF
cdr3_nt: TGTGCCAGCAGCCCATGGACGGAGCGTGGGGCAAAGGCCCTCTTC
clone_size: few
v_call: TRBV7-2
d_call: NA
j_call: TRBJ2-1

cdr3_aa: CASSLQARILGNTEAFF
cdr3_nt: TGTGCCAGCAGCTTACAGGCCAGAATTTTAGGGAACACTGAAGCTTTCTTT
clone_size: NA
v_call: TRBV7-8
d_call: NA
j_call: TRBJ1-1

cdr3_aa: CASSVDRVETQYF
cdr3_nt: TGCGCCAGCAGCGTAGACAGGGTTGAGACCCAGTACTTC
clone_size: many
v_call: TRBV5-1
d_call: TRBD1
j_call: TRBJ2-5

cdr3_aa: CSAFVYGTGDYGYTF
cdr3_nt: TGCAGTGCGTTCGTCTACGGGACAGGGGACTATGGCTACACCTTC
clone_size: few
v_call: TRBV20-1
d_call: TRBD1
j_call: TRBJ1-2

cdr3_aa: CASSREAGYNQPQHF
cdr3_nt: TGCGCCAGCAGCAGGGAGGCAGGTTACAATCAGCCCCAGCATTTT
clone_size: many
v_call: TRBV5-1
d_call: NA
j_call: TRBJ1-5

cdr3_aa: CASDTSGRAAEQFF
cdr3_nt: TGTGCCAGTGACACTAGCGGGAGGGCCGCTGAGCAGTTCTTC
clone_size: few
v_call: TRBV19
d_call: TRBD2
j_call: TRBJ2-1

cdr3_aa: CASSQDLSLGTDTQYF
cdr3_nt: TGTGCCAGCAGCCAAGACCTCTCCCTCGGCACAGATACGCAGTATTTT
clone_size: NA
v_call: TRBV4-2
d_call: NA
j_call: TRBJ2-3

cdr3_aa: CASSQVGGRTGANVLTF
cdr3_nt: TGTGCCAGCAGCCAAGTCGGCGGGAGGACTGGGGCCAACGTCCTGACTTTC
clone_size: once
v_call: TRBV4-2
d_call: TRBD2
j_call: TRBJ2-6

cdr3_aa: CASSGEDYEQYF
cdr3_nt: TGTGCCAGCAGTGGGGAGGACTACGAGCAGTACTTC
clone_size: NA
v_call: TRBV2
d_call: NA
j_call: TRBJ2-7

cdr3_aa: CASSSDSTDTQYF
cdr3_nt: TGTGCCAGCAGTTCCGACAGCACAGATACGCAGTATTTT
clone_size: many
v_call: TRBV7-3
d_call: NA
j_call: TRBJ2-3

cdr3_aa: CASSLSAIYEQYF
cdr3_nt: TGCGCCAGCAGCTTGTCGGCAATCTACGAGCAGTACTTC
clone_size: few
v_call: TRBV5-1
d_call: NA
j_call: TRBJ2-7

cdr3_aa: CASSLRGQGNQPQHF
cdr3_nt: TGTGCCAGCAGCTTGCGAGGGCAGGGGAATCAGCCCCAGCATTTT
clone_size: many
v_call: TRBV5-6
d_call: NA
j_call: TRBJ1-5

cdr3_aa: CASSDYNEQFF
cdr3_nt: TGCGCCAGCAGCGATTACAATGAGCAGTTCTTC
clone_size: many
v_call: TRBV5-1
d_call: NA
j_call: TRBJ2-1

cdr3_aa: CASSETGRYNSPLHF
cdr3_nt: TGTGCCAGCAGTGAAACCGGTCGATATAATTCACCCCTCCACTTT
clone_size: once
v_call: TRBV25-1
d_call: NA
j_call: TRBJ1-6

cdr3_aa: CASKPGRTEAFF
cdr3_nt: TGTGCCAGCAAGCCCGGGAGGACTGAAGCTTTCTTT
clone_size: NA
v_call: TRBV6-2/TRBV6-3
d_call: NA
j_call: TRBJ1-1

cdr3_aa: CASSLDIGGRPLHF
cdr3_nt: TGCGCCAGCAGTTTGGATATCGGGGGTCGTCCCCTCCACTTT
clone_size: many
v_call: TRBV5-1
d_call: NA
j_call: TRBJ1-6

cdr3_aa: CASSLGTFSEKLFF
cdr3_nt: TGTGCCAGCAGCTTAGGGACCTTCTCGGAAAAACTGTTTTTT
clone_size: NA
v_call: TRBV7-2
d_call: NA
j_call: TRBJ1-4

cdr3_aa: CASSLGTSGTQYF
cdr3_nt: TGTGCCAGCAGCTTAGGGACTAGCGGGACTCAGTACTTC
clone_size: few
v_call: TRBV7-2
d_call: TRBD2
j_call: TRBJ2-7

cdr3_aa: CASRGTGTSGSLSYNEQFF
cdr3_nt: TGTGCCAGCAGGGGGACCGGGACTAGCGGGAGTTTATCCTACAATGAGCAGTTCTTC
clone_size: NA
v_call: TRBV6-1
d_call: TRBD2
j_call: TRBJ2-1

cdr3_aa: CASQREGYNEQSF
cdr3_nt: TGTGCCAGCCAGCGGGAGGGATACAATGAGCAGTCCTTC
clone_size: NA
v_call: TRBV6-2/TRBV6-3
d_call: TRBD2
j_call: TRBJ2-1

cdr3_aa: CASSLGPTVTGELFF
cdr3_nt: TGTGCCAGCAGTTTAGGCCCCACGGTCACCGGGGAGCTGTTTTTT
clone_size: many
v_call: TRBV12-3/TRBV12-4
d_call: NA
j_call: TRBJ2-2

cdr3_aa: CSARDLGPYEQYF
cdr3_nt: TGCAGTGCTAGAGATCTGGGACCCTACGAGCAGTACTTC
clone_size: NA
v_call: TRBV20-1
d_call: NA
j_call: TRBJ2-7

cdr3_aa: CASSLNRDQPQHF
cdr3_nt: TGTGCCAGCAGCTTAAACAGGGATCAGCCCCAGCATTTT
clone_size: few
v_call: TRBV11-2
d_call: NA
j_call: TRBJ1-5

cdr3_aa: CSDRDLTDRGSGANVLTF
cdr3_nt: TGCAGTGATAGAGATTTAACGGACCGGGGCTCTGGGGCCAACGTCCTGACTTTC
clone_size: NA
v_call: TRBV20-1
d_call: NA
j_call: TRBJ2-6

cdr3_aa: CASSFRTGRNEKLFF
cdr3_nt: TGTGCCAGCAGTTTCCGGACAGGACGTAATGAAAAACTGTTTTTT
clone_size: many
v_call: TRBV6-2/TRBV6-3
d_call: TRBD1
j_call: TRBJ1-4

cdr3_aa: CASRRRTSGTDTQYF
cdr3_nt: TGTGCCAGCAGGCGAAGGACTAGCGGCACAGATACGCAGTATTTT
clone_size: NA
v_call: TRBV27
d_call: TRBD2
j_call: TRBJ2-3

cdr3_aa: CAISEIAEAEQFF
cdr3_nt: TGTGCCATCAGTGAAATAGCTGAGGCTGAGCAGTTCTTC
clone_size: few
v_call: TRBV10-3
d_call: NA
j_call: TRBJ2-1

cdr3_aa: CASRPTGQAHYGYTF
cdr3_nt: TGTGCCAGCAGGCCGACGGGTCAGGCCCACTATGGCTACACCTTC
clone_size: few
v_call: TRBV12-3/TRBV12-4
d_call: NA
j_call: TRBJ1-2

cdr3_aa: CASSPAPPSAEAFF
cdr3_nt: TGTGCCAGCTCACCAGCCCCACCTAGTGCTGAAGCTTTCTTT
clone_size: few
v_call: TRBV18
d_call: NA
j_call: TRBJ1-1

cdr3_aa: CASSPIITDQPQHF
cdr3_nt: TGTGCCAGCAGCCCGATAATAACCGATCAGCCCCAGCATTTT
clone_size: few
v_call: TRBV6-1
d_call: NA
j_call: TRBJ1-5

cdr3_aa: CASSLLEDGQREQYF
cdr3_nt: TGTGCCAGCAGTTTGTTGGAGGACGGGCAGAGGGAGCAGTACTTC
clone_size: many
v_call: TRBV12-3/TRBV12-4
d_call: NA
j_call: TRBJ2-7

cdr3_aa: CASGSMSGYEQYF
cdr3_nt: TGTGCCAGCGGCTCGATGTCAGGCTACGAGCAGTACTTC
clone_size: NA
v_call: TRBV6-6
d_call: NA
j_call: TRBJ2-7

cdr3_aa: CASRPAGLATDTQYF
cdr3_nt: TGTGCCAGCAGGCCAGCCGGCCTTGCCACAGATACGCAGTATTTT
clone_size: NA
v_call: TRBV27
d_call: NA
j_call: TRBJ2-3

cdr3_aa: CASSSLAAYNEKLFF
cdr3_nt: TGTGCCAGCAGCTCCCTGGCCGCTTATAATGAAAAACTGTTTTTT
clone_size: NA
v_call: TRBV7-2
d_call: NA
j_call: TRBJ1-4

cdr3_aa: CASSPGTGGMNTEAFF
cdr3_nt: TGTGCCAGCAGCCCCGGGACAGGGGGCATGAACACTGAAGCTTTCTTT
clone_size: few
v_call: TRBV2
d_call: TRBD1
j_call: TRBJ1-1